The 25 T cell receptor beta chains listed next were all sequenced from one sample in a study of shared clonotypes between healthy human individuals. CD45RO-negative CD8 cells positively selected for CCR7 made up the naive population, which excluded terminally differentiated effector memory CD45RA+ cells. TCRdb's table, derived via immunoSEQ multiplex PCR, lists solely in-frame clones and lacks some. The profile shows about 2 million clones, roughly 94% of them singletons. Specimen: naive CD8+ T cells sorted from blood. These receptors were obtained from a man younger than 35 in good health.

The J gene is TRBJ1-2, the V gene TRBV28, with TRBD1 matching over 8 bases. After removal of 7 bases from V and 0 bases from J, the junction contained 7 bases not matched to a gene. Germline V gives CDR1 MDHEN, CDR2 SYDVKM. The CDR3 is 15 residues long. CDR3 region: CASTIRTGTNYGYTF. The CDR3 coding sequence is TGTGCCAGCACCATCAGGACAGGGACTAACTATGGCTACACCTTC.

Of note for this clone: This CDR3 is also generated by other DNA sequences in the sample. CDR3 in amino acids: CASSLSTGYTEAFF. As DNA, the CDR3 is TGTGCCAGCAGTTTATCAACAGGGTACACTGAAGCTTTCTTT. This sequence joins TRBV27 and TRBJ1-1, with D possibly matching TRBD1 (6 bases). V was shortened by 0 bases and J by 3 bases, with 8 bases between the two germline ends. From germline, CDR1 is MNHEY and CDR2 SMNVEV (reference sequence). This CDR3 spans 14 amino acids.

Turning to this clone: This CDR3 is also generated by other DNA sequences in the sample. The genes are TRBV6-5 and TRBJ2-7; D is perhaps TRBD1 (5 bases). V was clipped by 0 bases and J by 2 bases, with 14 bases between them. The CDR3 has 16 residues. Germline loops: CDR1 MNHEY, CDR2 SVGAGI. The CDR3 loop reads CASSYSKGRVTYEQYF. Here the CDR3 DNA reads TGTGCCAGCAGTTACTCGAAGGGCAGGGTAACCTACGAGCAGTACTTC.

The chain joins TRBV6-1 to TRBJ1-2, with D tentatively TRBD1 (6 bases). Looked up from germline, CDR1 is MNHNS and CDR2 is SASEGT. The CDR3 totals 13 residues. The V end lost 10 bases, the J end lost 8 bases, and 20 bases lay between the germline ends. CDR3 protein: CAIRGPPSWGYTF. The DNA of the CDR3 is TGTGCCATCAGGGGACCCCCAAGTTGGGGCTACACCTTC.

This chain connects TRBV2 to TRBJ1-2; D is undetermined. V was clipped by 4 bases and J by 2 bases, with 14 bases between them. The CDR3 runs 15 residues. Germline V gene sequence: CDR1 SNHLY, CDR2 FYNNEI. This CDR3 reads CASSAPWLTNYGYTF. CDR3 bases: TGTGCCAGCAGTGCCCCGTGGCTGACCAACTATGGCTACACCTTC.

The V gene is TRBV19, the J gene TRBJ1-2; D call uncertain. CDR3 length: 13 residues. CDR1 LNHDA and CDR2 SQIVND come from the germline V gene (reference sequence). Trimming stripped 5 bases from V and 6 bases from J, with 13 bases between. In DNA, the CDR3 is TGTGCCAGTAGTCAGGAGGGAAGGGATGGCTACACCTTC. Amino acids: CASSQEGRDGYTF.

In the case of this clone: This sample includes further DNA sequences coding for the same CDR3. The J gene is TRBJ2-7, the V gene TRBV5-6; D is unresolved. This CDR3 is 13 amino acids long. Germline V gene sequence: CDR1 SGHDT, CDR2 YYEEEE. Trimming removed 2 bases at V and 5 bases at J, with 11 bases between. The DNA for the CDR3 is TGTGCCAGCAGCTTAGGATCGGGCGACGAGCAGTACTTC. Its protein is CASSLGSGDEQYF.

The chain joins TRBV7-9 to TRBJ1-2; D is ambiguous. Germline values: CDR1 SEHNR, CDR2 FQNEAQ (reference sequence). V was clipped by 1 base and J by 4 bases, with 13 bases between them. The CDR3 covers 15 residues. The CDR3 DNA follows: TGTGCCAGCAGCTTAGACAGTGACCCCCGCTATGGCTACACCTTC. Amino acids: CASSLDSDPRYGYTF.

The genes are TRBV2 and TRBJ1-3; TRBD1 might be the D (5 bases). Germline CDR1 reads SNHLY; CDR2 reads FYNNEI. Trimming took off 2 bases at V and 4 bases at J, with 12 bases between the two ends. This CDR3 has 15 amino acids. In DNA form, the CDR3 reads TGTGCCAGCAGTGAACCCCAGGGCGCGGGAAACACCATATATTTT. It encodes CASSEPQGAGNTIYF.

The V and J genes are TRBV10-3 and TRBJ1-3, with D unresolved. CDR1 ENHRY and CDR2 SYGVKD come from the germline V gene. Trimming removed 4 bases from V and 0 bases from J, with 10 bases in between. The length of the CDR3 is 15 residues. CDR3 amino acids: CAISGPISSGNTIYF. For the CDR3, the DNA is TGTGCCATCAGTGGCCCTATCAGCTCTGGAAACACCATATATTTT.

The rearrangement uses TRBV28 and TRBJ1-6, with 7 bases that match TRBD1. J was trimmed by 7 bases and V by 6 bases; bases with no gene match: 6. CDR1 is MDHEN and CDR2 is SYDVKM in the germline V gene. This CDR3 is 14 amino acids long. The CDR3 region is CASSLRQGNSPLHF. CDR3 DNA: TGTGCCAGCAGCCTCAGACAGGGAAATTCACCCCTCCACTTT.

Details on this clone: A clone one base away is much larger, so this may be a read error. The rearrangement joins TRBV13 to TRBJ2-2, with D unclear. Germline assignment: CDR1 PRHDT and CDR2 FYEKMQ (reference sequence). This CDR3 is 12 amino acids long. Deletions cut 5 bases from V and 1 base from J, with 2 bases between. The DNA of the CDR3 is TGTGCCAGCAGCCAGAACACCGGGGAGCTGTTTTTT. Amino acids: CASSQNTGELFF.

The rearrangement uses TRBV6-1 and TRBJ1-1; D might be TRBD1 (5 bases). The CDR3 totals 14 residues. V dropped 4 bases and J dropped 5 bases, with 14 bases sitting between them. Germline CDR1 MNHNS, CDR2 SASEGT. DNA for the CDR3: TGTGCCAGCAGTGTGCTCGGGGAGGGGACTGAAGCTTTCTTT. Its translation: CASSVLGEGTEAFF.

V gene TRBV5-1 combines with J gene TRBJ2-7; 7 nucleotides match TRBD1. After removal of 0 bases from V and 3 bases from J, the junction contained 15 bases not matched to a gene. The CDR3 sequence is 18 residues long. The germline V gene has CDR1 SGHRS and CDR2 YFSETQ. The CDR3 reads CASSLAASSTGLVYEQYF. The CDR3 DNA reads TGCGCCAGCAGCTTGGCCGCCTCATCGACAGGGCTCGTCTACGAGCAGTACTTC.

The gene calls are TRBV7-9 and TRBJ1-2; D perhaps matches TRBD1 (5 bases). Germline V CDR1 and CDR2: SEHNR, FQNEAQ (reference sequence). With 3 bases removed from V and 8 bases from J, the gap between germline ends came to 16 bases. This CDR3 comprises 14 residues. DNA of the CDR3: TGTGCCAGCAGCTTGGGACGGGCAGTTGACGGCTACACCTTC. It translates to CASSLGRAVDGYTF.

The rearrangement links TRBV21-1 to TRBJ2-1; the table's D call, TRBD2, was not checked against the DNA. TRBV21-1 corresponds to a pseudogene. This CDR3 is built from 17 residues. The CDR3 bases are TGTGCCAGCAGCAAAGGTTGGGCGGGGGGAGAAAGGAATGAGCAGTTCTTC. Amino acids: CASSKGWAGGERNEQFF.

The chain is built from TRBV5-6 and TRBJ2-3; D gene uncertain. CDR1 is SGHDT, CDR2 YYEEEE, per germline. The V end lost 2 bases, the J end lost 4 bases, and 11 bases lay between the germline ends. The length of the CDR3 is 14 residues. CDR3 in amino acids: CASSLESFPDTQYF. CDR3 coding DNA: TGTGCCAGCAGCTTAGAATCCTTCCCAGATACGCAGTATTTT.

The chain is built from TRBV27 and TRBJ1-1; D uncertain. With 3 bases removed from V and 0 bases from J, the gap between germline ends came to 8 bases. Germline values: CDR1 MNHEY, CDR2 SMNVEV (reference sequence). CDR3 size: 14 residues. CDR3 DNA: TGTGCCAGCAGTTTGGGTTTGTTGAACACTGAAGCTTTCTTT. It is translated as CASSLGLLNTEAFF.

V is TRBV13 and J is TRBJ2-1; 10 nucleotides match TRBD1. Germline CDR1 and CDR2: PRHDT and FYEKMQ (reference sequence). V shed 2 bases, J shed 4 bases, and the junction held 11 bases outside the gene matches. This CDR3 has 18 residues. The CDR3 spells CASSLLTRTGGSYNEQFF. CDR3 coding DNA: TGTGCCAGCAGCTTACTCACCAGGACAGGGGGTTCATACAATGAGCAGTTCTTC.

The chain couples TRBV4-3 to TRBJ2-1, with TRBD1 as a possible D gene (7 bases). V shed 0 bases and J shed 4 bases, with 19 bases lying between them. CDR1 is LGHNA and CDR2 is YSLEER in the germline V gene. The CDR3 runs 18 residues. The CDR3 here is CASSQEDLRQGGYNEQFF. CDR3 DNA sequence: TGCGCCAGCAGCCAAGAGGACCTCAGGCAGGGGGGATACAATGAGCAGTTCTTC.

Comments on this clone: The junction departs from the called germline gene at one end, perhaps through a read error. This chain connects TRBV2 to TRBJ2-1, with D unresolved. This CDR3 comprises 15 residues. The germline V gene has CDR1 SNHLY and CDR2 FYNNEI. CDR3 amino acids: CASSEGLPHYNEQFF. As DNA, the CDR3 is TGTGCCAGCAGCGAAGGCCTACCCCACTACAATGAGCAGTTCTTC. Complete variable domain (other parts from reference TRBV2 and TRBJ2-1): EPEVTQTPSHQVTQMGQEVILRCVPISNHLYFYWYRQILGQKVEFLVSFYNNEISEKSEIFDDQFSVERPDGSNFTLKIRSTKLEDSAMYFCASSEGLPHYNEQFFGPGTRLTVL.

This clone was counted a single time. The V gene is TRBV7-2, the J gene TRBJ2-3; 9 nucleotides align to TRBD2. J was trimmed by 5 bases and V by 1 base; bases with no gene match: 7. CDR1 SGHTA and CDR2 FQGNSA come from the germline V gene. This CDR3 comprises 16 residues. Here the CDR3 DNA reads TGTGCCAGCAGCTTAGGGTCTGGACTAGCGAAAGATACGCAGTATTTT. Its translation is CASSLGSGLAKDTQYF.

This clone was detected once. The chain combines TRBV9 with TRBJ2-7, with D possibly TRBD1 on 6 matching bases. This CDR3 has 11 amino acids. Germline CDR1 and CDR2: SGDLS and YYNGEE. The germline V and J ends were trimmed by 6 bases and 4 bases, with 8 bases remaining between them. The CDR3 DNA is TGTGCCAGCAACAGGGAATACGAGCAGTACTTC. This codes for CASNREYEQYF.

This rearrangement joins TRBV7-9 to TRBJ1-3; TRBD1 matches at 7 bases. This CDR3 has 16 amino acids. With 8 bases clipped from V and 3 bases from J, the junction kept 13 bases outside the gene matches. Germline V CDR1 and CDR2: SEHNR, FQNEAQ (reference sequence). CDR3 region: CASAPPLGQRGNTIYF. The CDR3 region has the DNA TGTGCCAGCGCTCCCCCGTTGGGACAGCGTGGAAACACCATATATTTT.

The V gene is TRBV12-2, the J gene TRBJ2-7; no DNA check was done on the table's D call, TRBD2. TRBV12-2 is a listed pseudogene. There are 14 residues in the CDR3. CDR3 sequence: CASRLSCRTYEQYF. The CDR3 DNA reads TGTGCAAGTCGCTTAAGTTGTAGAACCTACGAGCAGTACTTC.